These T cell receptor beta chains were read from a single sample in a study of cytomegalovirus exposure and HLA in healthy donors. Data came from immunoSEQ multiplex PCR; TCRdb stores just in-frame clones and leaves some out. This table has under 250,000 clones, approximately 80% appearing once. Sequences were obtained from PBMCs. The receptors come from a male donor in good health and CMV-seronegative. The CDR3 runs from the conserved cysteine through the conserved F or W. A D gene is named only where the DNA matches it firmly. A clone size is listed for some rows: how often the clone was seen (once, few, many), or a class if it is expanded.

v_call	clone_size	d_call	j_call	cdr3_aa	cdr3_nt
TRBV29-1	-	TRBD1	TRBJ2-7	CSVGQLSSYEQYF	TGCAGCGTGGGACAGTTAAGCTCCTACGAGCAGTACTTC
TRBV29-1	-	-	TRBJ2-1	CSVEDQVREQFF	TGCAGCGTTGAAGATCAGGTTCGTGAGCAGTTCTTC
TRBV7-6	-	-	TRBJ2-3	CASSLLRDPDTQYF	TGTGCCAGCAGCTTACTCCGGGATCCAGATACGCAGTATTTT
TRBV5-5	-	TRBD1	TRBJ1-1	CASTWTGGSTEAFF	TGTGCCAGCACTTGGACAGGGGGGTCCACTGAAGCTTTCTTT
TRBV19	-	TRBD1	TRBJ1-2	CASSITGGYGYTF	TGTGCCAGTAGTATCACAGGGGGCTATGGCTACACCTTC
TRBV5-1	-	-	TRBJ2-1	CASSSSASYNEQFF	TGCGCCAGCAGCTCGAGCGCATCCTACAATGAGCAGTTCTTC
TRBV9	-	TRBD2	TRBJ2-7	CASSVVGGGTYEQYF	TGTGCCAGCAGCGTAGTTGGCGGGGGGACCTACGAGCAGTACTTC
TRBV9	-	TRBD1	TRBJ1-5	CASSPRGINQPQHF	TGTGCCAGCAGCCCCAGGGGGATCAATCAGCCCCAGCATTTT
TRBV18	-	-	TRBJ1-2	CASSPRAVGGTKPLYGYTF	TGTGCCAGCTCACCGAGGGCGGTAGGAGGGACCAAACCTCTCTATGGCTACACCTTC
TRBV28	-	TRBD2	TRBJ2-4	CASSFLWREPALAKNIQYF	TGTGCCAGCAGTTTCCTTTGGCGGGAGCCTGCCCTAGCCAAAAACATTCAGTACTTC
TRBV6-1	-	TRBD2	TRBJ2-2	CASRLAAQNTGELFF	TGTGCCAGCAGGCTAGCGGCTCAGAACACCGGGGAGCTGTTTTTT
TRBV5-1	-	TRBD1	TRBJ2-2	CASSFGTGGGNTGELFF	TGCGCCAGCAGCTTTGGGACAGGAGGAGGGAACACCGGGGAGCTGTTTTTT
TRBV28	-	-	TRBJ2-3	CASSFGGRADTQYF	TGTGCCAGCAGTTTCGGTGGGAGAGCCGATACGCAGTATTTT
TRBV7-6	-	TRBD2	TRBJ2-5	CASSWTSGQQETQYF	TGTGCCAGCAGTTGGACTAGCGGTCAACAAGAGACCCAGTACTTC
TRBV9	-	TRBD1	TRBJ2-3	CASSVGDSMSDTQYF	TGTGCCAGCAGCGTAGGGGACAGTATGTCAGATACGCAGTATTTT
TRBV11-2	-	-	TRBJ2-1	CASSRENQGSDEQFF	TGTGCCAGCAGCCGTGAAAATCAGGGGTCGGATGAGCAGTTCTTC
TRBV4-2	few	-	TRBJ1-1	CASSQEARGNTEAFF	TGTGCCAGCAGCCAAGAGGCTAGAGGAAACACTGAAGCTTTCTTT
TRBV19	-	-	TRBJ1-2	CASSISRDNGYTF	TGTGCCAGTAGTATTTCCAGGGACAATGGCTACACCTTC
TRBV11-3	-	-	TRBJ2-7	CASSSRGSGSSEQYF	TGTGCCAGCAGCTCCAGAGGTTCCGGGTCTTCCGAGCAGTACTTC
TRBV2	few	-	TRBJ1-4	CASRLEGVSKLFF	TGTGCCAGCCGCCTCGAAGGGGTCTCGAAACTGTTTTTT
TRBV11-2	once	TRBD1	TRBJ2-7	CASSLGGTGGLSYEQYF	TGTGCCAGCAGCTTAGGTGGGACAGGGGGGCTTTCCTACGAGCAGTACTTC
TRBV9	-	-	TRBJ1-2	CASSVAQGQGLNPLLYGYTF	TGTGCCAGCAGCGTAGCGCAGGGTCAAGGTCTTAACCCTCTCCTCTATGGCTACACCTTC
TRBV19	-	TRBD1	TRBJ1-5	CASTAGGQPQHF	TGTGCCAGTACAGCAGGGGGACAGCCCCAGCATTTT
TRBV7-9	-	-	TRBJ1-1	CASSLTGLRTEAFF	TGTGCCAGCAGCTTGACAGGTCTCCGCACTGAAGCTTTCTTT
TRBV19	-	-	TRBJ2-1	CASSMYRSSYNEQFF	TGTGCCAGTAGTATGTACAGGAGCTCCTACAATGAGCAGTTCTTC
TRBV15	-	TRBD2	TRBJ2-5	CATSRAGLAQETQYF	TGTGCCACCAGCAGAGCTGGACTAGCACAAGAGACCCAGTACTTC
TRBV19	-	-	TRBJ2-7	CASSIPGSLHF	TGTGCCAGCAGTATTCCAGGGTCCCTCCACTTC
TRBV28	-	-	TRBJ1-6	CASSLARGNSPLHF	TGTGCCAGCAGTTTGGCCAGGGGCAATTCACCCCTCCACTTT
TRBV11-3	-	TRBD1	TRBJ2-2	CASSFQGVTDTGELFF	TGTGCCAGCAGCTTCCAGGGGGTGACGGACACCGGGGAGCTGTTTTTT
TRBV27	-	-	TRBJ2-2	CASSLDSANTGELFF	TGTGCCAGCAGTTTGGACAGCGCGAACACCGGGGAGCTGTTTTTT
TRBV11-1	-	-	TRBJ1-1	CASRLQGRGLWTEAFF	TGTGCCAGCAGACTACAGGGTAGGGGTTTGTGGACTGAAGCTTTCTTT
TRBV18	-	TRBD1	TRBJ2-4	CASSPLDRGSVRGNIQYF	TGTGCCAGCTCACCACTTGACAGGGGTTCTGTACGTGGAAACATTCAGTACTTC
TRBV27	-	-	TRBJ1-5	CASSPLGTRSGQPQHF	TGTGCCAGCAGTCCCCTCGGGACACGGAGCGGCCAGCCCCAGCATTTT
TRBV5-5	-	-	TRBJ1-5	CASSKGTGNGLSNQPQHF	TGTGCCAGCAGCAAAGGGACTGGGAACGGGCTTAGCAATCAGCCCCAGCATTTT
TRBV5-1	-	-	TRBJ2-5	CASSPGTSSETQYF	TGCGCCAGCAGCCCGGGGACAAGCTCGGAGACCCAGTACTTC
TRBV9	-	TRBD2	TRBJ2-3	CASSVATSGRADTQYF	TGTGCCAGCAGCGTAGCTACTAGCGGGAGAGCAGATACGCAGTATTTT
TRBV19	-	-	TRBJ2-7	CASSFSGEQYF	TGTGCCAGTAGTTTCAGCGGCGAGCAGTACTTC
TRBV11-2	-	TRBD1	TRBJ2-1	CASPGGTGDHNEQFF	TGTGCCAGCCCGGGGGGGACAGGGGACCACAATGAGCAGTTCTTC
TRBV6-5	once	TRBD2	TRBJ2-5	CASSYAGGRATQYF	TGTGCCAGCAGTTACGCAGGCGGGAGGGCGACCCAGTACTTC
TRBV21-1	-	-	TRBJ1-3	CASSKGGGKRGNTIYF	TGTGCCAGCAGCAAAGGGGGAGGCAAAAGGGGAAACACCATATATTTT
TRBV10-3	-	TRBD2	TRBJ2-1	CAISGRALGNEQFF	TGTGCCATCAGCGGGAGGGCCCTCGGCAATGAGCAGTTCTTC
TRBV7-8	-	TRBD2	TRBJ2-5	CASSLFPRASGREETQYF	TGTGCCAGCAGCTTATTTCCGAGGGCTAGCGGGAGGGAAGAGACCCAGTACTTC
TRBV7-9	-	TRBD1	TRBJ2-7	CASSSFVTGGGYEQYF	TGTGCCAGCAGCTCATTCGTTACAGGGGGCGGCTACGAGCAGTACTTC
TRBV19	-	TRBD2	TRBJ2-7	CASSIGSTSGRSYEQYF	TGTGCCAGTAGTATAGGATCGACTAGCGGGAGGTCCTACGAGCAGTACTTC
TRBV6-4	once	TRBD1	TRBJ2-6	CASTPGQGTFGANVLTF	TGTGCCAGCACCCCGGGACAGGGGACATTTGGGGCCAACGTCCTGACTTTC
TRBV20-1	-	-	TRBJ2-3	CSVHVADTQYF	TGCAGTGTTCATGTGGCCGATACGCAGTATTTT
TRBV27	-	-	TRBJ2-3	CASSLLPGDTQYF	TGTGCCAGCAGTTTACTCCCCGGAGATACGCAGTATTTT
TRBV27	few	-	TRBJ2-7	CASSFQGSYEQYF	TGTGCCAGCAGTTTTCAGGGGTCGTATGAGCAGTACTTC
TRBV10-3	-	TRBD1	TRBJ1-5	CANGQGNQPQHF	TGTGCCAACGGACAGGGCAATCAGCCCCAGCATTTT
TRBV19	-	-	TRBJ2-7	CASSADRDTGDYEQYF	TGTGCCAGTAGTGCGGACCGGGACACGGGCGACTACGAGCAGTACTTC
TRBV19	-	TRBD1	TRBJ1-6	CASSIRTGMTPLHF	TGTGCCAGTAGTATCCGGACAGGGATGACACCCCTCCACTTT
TRBV9	-	TRBD2	TRBJ2-7	CASSVVASGSEQYF	TGTGCCAGCAGCGTAGTGGCTAGCGGGAGCGAGCAGTACTTC
TRBV6-4	-	-	TRBJ2-1	CASSDSETGPYNEQFF	TGTGCCAGCAGTGACTCTGAAACAGGACCCTACAATGAGCAGTTCTTC
TRBV6-5	few	TRBD1	TRBJ2-7	CASSPGQGTYEQYF	TGTGCCAGCAGTCCCGGACAGGGCACCTACGAGCAGTACTTC
TRBV19	-	-	TRBJ2-1	CASSYSGNNEQFF	TGTGCCAGTAGTTATTCCGGGAACAATGAGCAGTTCTTC
TRBV2	-	TRBD2	TRBJ2-2	CASRTIAGTGELFF	TGTGCCAGCAGAACCATAGCGGGAACCGGGGAGCTGTTTTTT
TRBV19	-	TRBD1	TRBJ2-1	CASSPLLQGAGEQFF	TGTGCCAGTAGTCCCCTTTTGCAGGGGGCGGGCGAGCAGTTCTTC
TRBV19	-	TRBD2	TRBJ2-1	CASSNALRGGAYNEQFF	TGTGCCAGTAGTAACGCGTTGCGGGGGGGGGCCTACAATGAGCAGTTCTTC
TRBV27	-	TRBD1	TRBJ2-7	CASSLLQAGQGADEQYF	TGTGCCAGCAGTTTACTTCAGGCCGGACAGGGGGCTGATGAGCAGTACTTC